This T cell receptor (beta chain) was identified during a study of blood T cell repertoires in COVID-19. Study-wide context: Sources were T cells, B-cell-depleted T cells, or PBMCs; the material itself was cDNA or gDNA.

The trim removed 7 bases at V and 4 bases at J, leaving 5 bases unmatched. The germline gives CDR1 SNHLY, CDR2 FYNNEI. CDR3 length equals 14 residues. Sequencing used immunoSEQ multiplex PCR; TCRdb keeps in-frame clones, though not all of them. Found here are fewer than 500,000 clones, roughly 87% of them singletons; the top ten hold about 0.65%. Assignment of participants to cohorts was predicated upon participant-reported clinical history. The J gene is TRBJ1-2, the V gene TRBV2; 11 nucleotides match TRBD1. The sample comprised PBMCs or T cells enriched from blood (not recorded which). The clonotype comes from a woman in her late teens or twenties who had recovered from COVID-19. CDR3 coding DNA: TGTGCCAGCATGATGGACAGGGGGCCCTATGGCTACACCTTC. Translation gives CASMMDRGPYGYTF.